This is a list of T cell receptor beta chains from one sample in a study of cytomegalovirus exposure and HLA in healthy donors. Assay: immunoSEQ multiplex PCR; the TCRdb copy retains only in-frame clones and omits some. The sample includes about 94,000 clones, over 65% of them seen just once. The material sequenced was PBMCs. The receptors here all came from a woman aged 55-70 years in good health and CMV-seronegative. Each CDR3 is given with its conserved first and last residue. D genes are given only for firm matches. Only part of the rows carry a size: once, few, many, or a class if the clone is expanded.

J | length | D | size | V | DNA | CDR3
TRBJ2-5 | 14 | . | once | TRBV11-2 | TGTGCCAGCAGTTCCCAGGGGTCCAGGGAGACCCAGTACTTC | CASSSQGSRETQYF
TRBJ1-2 | 13 | . | . | TRBV10-3 | TGTGCCACCCAGGGTGTGGGTAACTATGGCTACACCTTC | CATQGVGNYGYTF
TRBJ1-5 | 13 | TRBD1 | . | TRBV19 | TGTGCCAGTAGCGGGACAGTGTATCAGCCCCAGCATTTT | CASSGTVYQPQHF
TRBJ1-5 | 19 | TRBD1 | . | TRBV4-3 | TGCGCCAGCAGCCAACCAGGGGGCGATTTAACTAATAGCAATCAGCCCCAGCATTTT | CASSQPGGDLTNSNQPQHF
TRBJ2-7 | 16 | . | . | TRBV10-2 | TGCGCCAGCAGTGAGTATCCGAGTGGTGCCACCTACGAGCAGTACTTC | CASSEYPSGATYEQYF
TRBJ2-3 | 17 | TRBD2 | once | TRBV5-4 | TGTGCCAGCAGCCCCTCAAGGTCCAGCGGGAGTAAAGATACGCAGTATTTT | CASSPSRSSGSKDTQYF
TRBJ2-2 | 15 | TRBD1 | . | TRBV10-2 | TGCGCCAGCACCCAATCGACAGGGACCACCGGGGAGCTGTTTTTT | CASTQSTGTTGELFF
TRBJ2-1 | 15 | TRBD2 | few | TRBV7-9 | TGTGCCAGCAGCCGCGGACTAGCGGGAGGGTATGAGCAGTTCTTC | CASSRGLAGGYEQFF
TRBJ2-7 | 14 | TRBD1 | . | TRBV7-2 | TGTGCCAGCAGCGGACGACAGGGGACCTACGAGCAGTACTTC | CASSGRQGTYEQYF
TRBJ2-1 | 15 | TRBD2 | . | TRBV5-6 | TGTGCCAGCACCGCAGTAGCGGGAGGGTTGAATGAGCAGTTCTTC | CASTAVAGGLNEQFF
TRBJ1-6 | 14 | . | . | TRBV6-5 | TGTGCCAGCAGCCGGACAGCTTATAATTCACCCCTCCACTTT | CASSRTAYNSPLHF
TRBJ1-2 | 14 | . | . | TRBV19 | TGTGCCAGTACCGCACTCCAGGCTAACTATGGCTACACCTTC | CASTALQANYGYTF
TRBJ2-6 | 15 | TRBD1 | once | TRBV11-2 | TGTGCCAGCAGCCAGCAGGGGGCGCTTAAGTACGTCCTGACTTTC | CASSQQGALKYVLTF
TRBJ2-7 | 14 | TRBD1 | . | TRBV13 | TGTGCCAGCAGCTTAATGGGACAGGCCTACGAGCAGTACTTC | CASSLMGQAYEQYF
TRBJ1-2 | 12 | . | . | TRBV7-9 | TGTGCCAGCAGCCTGACAGAAAATGGCTACACCTTC | CASSLTENGYTF
TRBJ1-6 | 12 | . | . | TRBV4-3 | TGCGCCAGCAGCCAGAGGAATTCACCCCTCCACTTT | CASSQRNSPLHF